This entry features one T cell receptor beta chain sequence. The data stem from a study of blood T cell repertoires in COVID-19. The CDR3 runs to 14 residues. With 3 bases clipped from V and 5 bases from J, the junction kept 5 bases outside the gene matches. The germline V gene encodes CDR1 SGDLS and CDR2 YYNGEE. Everyone who took part was about 18 to 90 years old, and they came from about two dozen US areas. Participant-reported clinical history was the basis for cohort assignment. The protocol was immunoSEQ multiplex PCR, while the TCRdb copy is restricted to in-frame clones and leaves out a portion. Of 200,000 to 250,000 clones in the sample, over 65% were seen once.

Sequencing used PBMCs or T cells enriched from blood (not recorded which). This TCR was recovered from a woman aged 55-69 years who had recovered from COVID-19. This rearrangement joins TRBV9 to TRBJ2-1; 7 bases are a match to TRBD1. CDR3 DNA: TGTGCCAGCAGCGCACAGGGGAGTAACAATGAGCAGTTCTTC. As protein: CASSAQGSNNEQFF.